The next 6 T cell receptor beta chains were all read from a single sample in a study of blood T cell repertoires in COVID-19. Repertoires were generated with immunoSEQ multiplex PCR, while TCRdb's copy carries only in-frame clones and drops some. The table records roughly 230,000 clones, approximately 80% of them present only once. Sequencing was done on a sample of peripheral blood. These receptors were obtained from a man between 40 and 49 years old with acute or convalescent COVID-19.

V is TRBV30 and J is TRBJ2-7, with 14 positions matching TRBD2. Germline-derived CDR1 and CDR2 are GTSNPN and SVGIG (reference sequence). CDR3 size: 15 residues. The ends lost 3 bases at V and 2 bases at J; junction bases unmatched: 3. The CDR3 sequence: CAWRMGLAGAYEQYF. CDR3 DNA: TGTGCCTGGAGGATGGGACTAGCGGGAGCCTACGAGCAGTACTTC.

The chain recombines TRBV5-4 with TRBJ2-1; 7 bases line up with TRBD2. The trim removed 5 bases at V and 13 bases at J, leaving 9 bases unmatched. This CDR3 has 12 amino acids. Germline V lookup: CDR1 SGHNT, CDR2 YYREEE (reference sequence). The CDR3 nucleotides are TGTGCCAGCAGTCAACCGACTAGCTCACAGTTCTTC. This sequence encodes CASSQPTSSQFF. Full variable domain (remainder filled in from reference TRBV5-4 and TRBJ2-1): ETGVTQSPTHLIKTRGQQVTLRCSSQSGHNTVSWYQQALGQGPQFIFQYYREEENGRGNFPPRFSGLQFPNYSSELNVNALELDDSALYLCASSQPTSSQFFGPGTRLTVL.

The chain is built from TRBV7-8 and TRBJ1-1; D remains ambiguous. The V end was cut by 5 bases, the J end by 7 bases, with 8 bases between. CDR1 is SGHVS and CDR2 is FQNEAQ in the germline V gene. The length of the CDR3 is 11 residues. DNA for the CDR3: TGTGCCAGCAGCACCCGGGGTGAAGCTTTCTTT. Encoded protein: CASSTRGEAFF.

The CDR3 region has the DNA TGCGCCAGCAGCTTGGGTATATCGAATGAGCAGTTCTTC. This sequence encodes CASSLGISNEQFF. V usage is TRBV5-1 and J usage is TRBJ2-1; D not certain. This CDR3 spans 13 amino acids. The ends were cut back, 0 bases at V and 7 bases at J, with 8 bases in the middle. Germline V gene lookup returns CDR1 SGHRS and CDR2 YFSETQ.

This chain uses TRBV3-1 (or the pseudogene TRBV3-2) with TRBJ2-2; TRBD2 is a possible D gene (5 bases). This CDR3 has 15 residues. Germline-derived CDR1 and CDR2 are LGHDT and YNNKEL (reference sequence). Deletions cut 4 bases from V and 7 bases from J, with 16 bases between. CDR3 protein: CASSPSPEASGELFF. CDR3 coding DNA: TGTGCCAGCAGCCCCTCCCCGGAGGCTAGCGGGGAGCTGTTTTTT.

The chain is built from TRBV19 and TRBJ1-1; the D is unclear. V lost 7 bases to trimming and J lost 0 bases, with 18 bases between them. The CDR3 is 16 residues long. Germline CDR1 LNHDA, CDR2 SQIVND (reference sequence). For the CDR3, the DNA is TGTGCCAGTACTAATCGTCGTCGCGCTATGAACACTGAAGCTTTCTTT. Translation gives CASTNRRRAMNTEAFF.